This paragraph covers one T cell receptor beta chain sequence. Its target is not known. The J segment lost 6 bases and the V segment lost 5 bases, leaving 18 bases of the junction unmatched. This CDR3 comprises 20 residues. Germline V lookup: CDR1 SGHKS, CDR2 YYEKEE (reference sequence). This entry comes from a study of T-cell memory formation after mild COVID-19. Study-level points and caveats: Shrinking CD4+ clones resided mostly in CM and EM, and CD8+ ones in EMRA. The authors left the SARS-CoV-2 specificity of second-wave clones peaking on day 37 unconfirmed.

Each CDR3 protein gets one entry after TCRdb re-called the 5' RACE reads with MiXCR. The data show a few hundred thousand distinct CDR3 sequences, nearly 25% seen once. The sequenced sample was PBMCs or a T cell subset sorted from them (not recorded which). The rearrangement joins TRBV5-5 to TRBJ2-1; 15 bases align to TRBD2. The clonotype was recovered from an adult woman who had mild COVID-19 (a few samples of this study predate the infection). Cell type and time point are not known. CDR3 sequence: CASSVGLPGLAGGGANEQFF. CDR3 nucleotide sequence: TGTGCCAGCAGTGTGGGCCTTCCGGGACTAGCGGGAGGAGGCGCCAATGAGCAGTTCTTC.